Sequencing of this T cell receptor (beta chain) was carried out in a study of T cell repertoires in cytomegalovirus infection. Study-level information: Evidence of both CMV infection and a matching HLA type came from public TCR beta signatures. Overall study results and limits: Using cumulative public TCR beta family frequency, the authors identified those who carried CMV together with the relevant HLA. What dominated the ex vivo response were HLA-C-restricted CMV-specific TCR beta clonotypes.

Trimming removed 4 bases from V and 7 bases from J, with 8 bases in between. The CDR3 covers 13 residues. CDR1 is SNHLY and CDR2 is FYNNEI in the germline V gene. MiXCR was run by TCRdb on the reads, yielding one entry per CDR3 protein. Of around 74,000 distinct CDR3 sequences listed, more than 3% are singletons. This clonotype was recorded at least ten times. Its antigen is not known. The sequencing input was PBMCs. The TCR sequence derives from a human donor in good health (CMV status not recorded). Some clones in this sample may be carry-over from other donors' samples. The chain links TRBV2 to TRBJ1-6, with D unresolved. This CDR3 reads CASSGSTNSPLHF. The CDR3, as DNA: TGTGCCAGCAGTGGGTCGACAAATTCACCCCTCCACTTT.